These 29 T cell receptor beta chains were sequenced from one sample in a study of T cell repertoires in aging, cancer and after chemotherapy. Rearranged V-D-J TRB sequences were amplified with a mixed TRB-A/B primer pool. TCRdb called the multiplex PCR reads again in MiXCR, with one record for every CDR3 protein. The sample shows 9,500 to 15,000 distinct CDR3 sequences, just over 30% of them seen only once. The template was genomic DNA from peripheral blood, not RNA. The material sequenced was blood. These receptors were obtained from a human donor in good health. The donor label of this sample is uncertain.

Comment on this clonotype: A much larger clone is a single base away; this may be a read error. V usage is TRBV19 and J usage is TRBJ2-7; 7 bases are shared with TRBD1. Germline CDR1 LNHDA, CDR2 SQIVND (reference sequence). The CDR3 spans 13 residues. The DNA of the CDR3 is TGTGCCAGTAGCACAGGGGAAGGCTACGACCAGTACTTC. This translates into CASSTGEGYDQYF. Complete variable domain (other parts from reference TRBV19 and TRBJ2-7): DGGITQSPKYLFRKEGQNVTLSCEQNLNHDAMYWYRQDPGQGLRLIYYSQIVNDFQKGDIAEGYSVSREKKESFPLTVTSAQKNPTAFYLCASSTGEGYDQYFGPGTRLTVT.

This clonotype was seen more than once but under ten times. The chain recombines TRBV6-5 with TRBJ1-2; a possible D gene is TRBD1 (6 bases). Trimming left V 5 bases short and J 5 bases short, with 12 bases between. Germline V gene data show CDR1 as MNHEY and CDR2 as SVGAGI. The CDR3 has 13 residues. CDR3 region: CASSPGTKYGYTF. For the CDR3, the DNA is TGTGCCAGCAGTCCAGGGACAAAATATGGCTACACCTTC.

The rearrangement links TRBV7-2 to TRBJ2-7, with 7 positions matching TRBD1. Germline V CDR1 and CDR2: SGHTA, FQGNSA. V gave up 5 bases and J gave up 1 base; unmatched junction bases: 2. The CDR3 loop spans 13 amino acids. DNA of the CDR3: TGTGCCAGCAGCCCGGGACAGTCCTACGAGCAGTACTTC. This translates into CASSPGQSYEQYF.

J is TRBJ1-6 and V is TRBV6-2 or TRBV6-3, with D possibly being TRBD1 (6 bases). This CDR3 contains 15 residues. Per the germline V gene, CDR1 is MNHEY and CDR2 is SVGEGT. Trimming took 0 bases from V and 6 from J, leaving 9 bases between them. CDR3 sequence reads: CASSYSVDSNSPLHF. Here the CDR3 DNA reads TGTGCCAGCAGTTACTCTGTGGACAGTAATTCACCCCTCCACTTT.

This clonotype was recorded a few times. The chain combines TRBV27 with TRBJ2-5; no clear D. The CDR3 spans 14 residues. CDR1 and CDR2 (germline): MNHEY, SMNVEV (reference sequence). V dropped 9 bases and J dropped 1 base, with 15 bases sitting between them. CDR3 sequence: CARRIWGAQETQYF. The DNA of the CDR3 is TGTGCCAGGAGAATATGGGGTGCCCAAGAGACCCAGTACTTC.

The chain couples TRBV6-2 or TRBV6-3 to TRBJ2-5; 7 nucleotides line up with TRBD1. This CDR3 spans 14 amino acids. The V and J ends lost 5 bases and 2 bases, in that order; junction bases with no gene match: 5. The germline gives CDR1 MNHEY, CDR2 SVGEGT. The CDR3 spells CASSRDRAQETQYF. Here the CDR3 DNA reads TGTGCCAGCAGTCGCGACAGGGCGCAAGAGACCCAGTACTTC.

Regarding this clonotype: The junction and the germline gene differ at one end; a read error may be behind it. The chain uses TRBV15 and TRBJ2-1, with TRBD2 as a possible D gene (6 bases). Germline V gene sequence: CDR1 LNHNV, CDR2 YYDKDF (reference sequence). CDR3 length: 14 residues. Written as DNA, the CDR3 is TGTGCCACCAGCAGAGAGGGGGGACCCAATGAGCGGTTCTTC. Protein product: CATSREGGPNERFF.

This clonotype was found once. Given a much more abundant clone one base away, this may be a read error. The V gene is TRBV15, the J gene TRBJ2-2; 10 bases fit TRBD1. The CDR3 is 17 amino acids. Germline V gene lookup returns CDR1 LNHNV and CDR2 YYDKDF (reference sequence). This CDR3 reads CATSGRTGTGVPGELLF. The DNA for the CDR3 is TGTGCCACCAGCGGGAGGACCGGGACAGGGGTGCCCGGGGAGCTGTTGTTT.

This chain uses TRBV12-3 or TRBV12-4 with TRBJ2-6; D is unresolved. V was trimmed by 1 base and J by 1 base, leaving 2 bases between them. The CDR3 totals 14 residues. CDR3 protein: CASSLGSGANVLTF. DNA of the CDR3: TGTGCCAGCAGTTTAGGGTCTGGGGCCAACGTCCTGACTTTC.

CDR3 protein: CASSYLRETEAFF. CDR3 DNA sequence: TGTGCCAGCAGTTACCTCAGGGAAACTGAAGCTTTCTTT. This chain links TRBV6-2 or TRBV6-3 with TRBJ1-1; D perhaps matches TRBD1 (5 bases). The CDR3 spans 13 residues. Germline lookup yields CDR1 MNHEY and CDR2 SVGEGT. Trimming shortened V by 2 bases and J by 5 bases, and 9 bases separated the two germline ends.

This chain's CDR3 is CASSLDGELFF. CDR3 bases: TGTGCCAGCAGCCTCGACGGGGAGCTGTTTTTT. This sequence joins TRBV4-2 and TRBJ2-2; D is ambiguous. The CDR3 has 11 residues. CDR1 is LGHNA, CDR2 YNFKEQ, per germline. Trimming stripped 4 bases from V and 7 bases from J, with 4 bases between.

The V and J genes are TRBV7-9 and TRBJ2-2; D gene ambiguous. This CDR3 has 14 amino acids. V shed 5 bases and J shed 3 bases, with 10 bases lying between them. The germline gives CDR1 SEHNR, CDR2 FQNEAQ (reference sequence). Written as DNA, the CDR3 is TGTGCCAGCAGCCCCCCGACCTACACCGGGGAGCTGTTTTTT. Encoded protein: CASSPPTYTGELFF.

By sample fraction, this clonotype is medium-sized. V gene TRBV6-5 combines with J gene TRBJ2-2, with a tentative D call TRBD2 (6 bases). The CDR3 consists of 16 residues. Germline loops: CDR1 MNHEY, CDR2 SVGAGI. Trimming left V 0 bases short and J 4 bases short, with 12 bases between. CDR3 DNA: TGTGCCAGCAGTTACTCTGGTTTCGGGAGCACCGGGGAGCTGTTTTTT. Protein: CASSYSGFGSTGELFF.

The genes are TRBV11-2 and TRBJ2-7; D tentatively reads TRBD1 or TRBD2 (6 bases each). Deletions cut 1 base from V and 5 bases from J, with 15 bases between. This CDR3 has 15 amino acids. Germline lookup yields CDR1 SGHAT and CDR2 FQNNGV. The CDR3 protein is CASSLVVSGAHEQYF. The CDR3 region has the DNA TGTGCCAGCAGCTTAGTGGTGTCGGGGGCCCACGAGCAGTACTTC.

V gene TRBV20-1 combines with J gene TRBJ2-2, with no clear D. Deletions cut 0 bases from V and 1 base from J, with 15 bases between. Germline values: CDR1 DFQATT, CDR2 SNEGSKA (reference sequence). The CDR3 runs 17 residues. This CDR3 reads CSAREVLLWVNTGELFF. The CDR3 bases are TGCAGTGCTAGAGAAGTCCTACTATGGGTGAACACCGGGGAGCTGTTTTTT.

This clonotype was detected only a few times. The rearrangement links TRBV18 to TRBJ2-1; TRBD2 aligns across 8 bases. This CDR3 spans 19 amino acids. The junction had 15 bases not matched to a gene; V was cut back by 3 bases and J by 2 bases. CDR1 is KGHSH, CDR2 LQKENI, per germline. In nucleotides, the CDR3 is TGTGCCAGCTCACCGAGGAGGGGGTCCGCGGGGGGCCCCTACAATGAGCAGTTCTTC. Translation: CASSPRRGSAGGPYNEQFF.

This clonotype is deemed medium-sized. The chain carries TRBV13 and TRBJ1-1, with a possible D match to TRBD1 (6 bases). Trimming took 5 bases from V and 1 from J, leaving 8 bases between them. The CDR3 has 13 residues. Germline values: CDR1 PRHDT, CDR2 FYEKMQ (reference sequence). The DNA of the CDR3 is TGTGCCAGCAGCAGGACAGCGAACACTGAAGCTTTCTTT. Translating gives CASSRTANTEAFF.

The V and J genes are TRBV11-2 and TRBJ1-3, with D unclear. Between the trimmed V and J ends, which lost 1 base and 0 bases, there was a span of 7 bases. The CDR3 consists of 15 residues. CDR1 is SGHAT, CDR2 FQNNGV, per germline. CDR3 sequence (DNA): TGTGCCAGCAGCTTAGGGATTTCCTCTGGAAACACCATATATTTT. Protein sequence: CASSLGISSGNTIYF. The variable domain in full, with the rest retrieved from reference TRBV11-2 and TRBJ1-3, is EAGVAQSPRYKIIEKRQSVAFWCNPISGHATLYWYQQILGQGPKLLIQFQNNGVVDDSQLPKDRFSAERLKGVDSTLKIQPAKLEDSAVYLCASSLGISSGNTIYFGEGSWLTVV.

V gene TRBV18 combines with J gene TRBJ2-7; D uncertain. This CDR3 spans 16 amino acids. The V end lost 0 bases, the J end lost 3 bases, and 15 bases lay between the germline ends. Germline CDR1 KGHSH, CDR2 LQKENI. The CDR3 bases are TGTGCCAGCTCACCACCGCTTCCTAGAACCTTCTACGAGCAGTACTTC. This sequence encodes CASSPPLPRTFYEQYF.

V gene TRBV11-2 combines with J gene TRBJ2-3, with 11 bases fitting TRBD2. The CDR3 consists of 16 residues. CDR1 is SGHAT and CDR2 is FQNNGV in the germline V gene. The trim removed 5 bases at V and 1 base at J, leaving 5 bases unmatched. CDR3 nucleotides: TGTGCCAGCAGCAAGACTAGCGGGGACCGCACAGATACGCAGTATTTT. This sequence encodes CASSKTSGDRTDTQYF. Complete variable domain (other parts from reference TRBV11-2 and TRBJ2-3): EAGVAQSPRYKIIEKRQSVAFWCNPISGHATLYWYQQILGQGPKLLIQFQNNGVVDDSQLPKDRFSAERLKGVDSTLKIQPAKLEDSAVYLCASSKTSGDRTDTQYFGPGTRLTVL.

As DNA, the CDR3 is TGCAGTGCTAGGGAAGGCCGACAGGGAGCGAGTGGCTACACCTTC. It specifies CSAREGRQGASGYTF. The gene calls are TRBV20-1 and TRBJ1-2; TRBD1 matches at 7 bases. Per the germline V gene, CDR1 is DFQATT and CDR2 is SNEGSKA (reference sequence). The length of the CDR3 is 15 residues. Unmatched junction bases numbered 14, after V lost 3 bases and J lost 7 bases.

This clonotype was found a few times. The chain has TRBV5-6 and TRBJ2-1, with TRBD2 identical over 11 bases. The CDR3 covers 16 residues. The V segment lost 3 bases and the J segment 6 bases; nucleotides outside the gene matches: 8. CDR1 and CDR2 (germline): SGHDT, YYEEEE. The chain's CDR3 is CASSSLAGGPGNEQFF. DNA for the CDR3: TGTGCCAGCAGCTCCTTAGCGGGGGGGCCCGGCAATGAGCAGTTCTTC.

The rearrangement links TRBV30 to TRBJ1-5; TRBD1 is a possible D gene (5 bases). The CDR3 extends over 14 amino acids. The V gene's germline CDR1 is GTSNPN and CDR2 SVGIG (reference sequence). V was cut by 4 bases and J by 6 bases, with 16 bases left in between. CDR3 DNA: TGTGCCTGGACCCCCGGATCAGGGCCTCAGCCCCAGCATTTT. Translation gives CAWTPGSGPQPQHF.

The chain employs TRBV13 and TRBJ2-3, with 9 bases lining up with TRBD2. The CDR3 sequence is 16 residues long. CDR1 is PRHDT and CDR2 is FYEKMQ in the germline V gene (reference sequence). J lost 0 bases, V lost 6 bases, and 7 bases had no gene match. The CDR3: CASSTPLAGSTDTQYF. The CDR3 coding sequence is TGTGCCAGCAGTACCCCCCTAGCGGGGAGCACAGATACGCAGTATTTT.

This clonotype was counted only a few times. This chain uses TRBV12-3 or TRBV12-4 with TRBJ1-4; D remains unclear. V lost 3 bases and J 4 bases, leaving 6 bases between the germline ends. The CDR3 covers 13 residues. The CDR3 DNA sequence: TGTGCCAGCAGTTTCGGAGGTAATGAAAAACTGTTTTTT. Its protein product is CASSFGGNEKLFF.

Within the sample, this clonotype is medium-sized (0.01 to 0.1%). This sequence joins TRBV27 and TRBJ2-7; unclear D gene. The CDR3 contains 10 residues. The V and J ends lost 7 bases and 4 bases respectively, with 5 bases between them. Germline loops: CDR1 MNHEY, CDR2 SMNVEV (reference sequence). The CDR3 loop is CASIEYEQYF. In nucleotides, the CDR3 is TGTGCCAGCATCGAATACGAGCAGTACTTC.

By share, this clonotype counts as medium-sized (0.01 to 0.1%). The chain links TRBV6-4 to TRBJ2-5; 9 bases line up with TRBD2. Germline values: CDR1 MRHNA, CDR2 SNTAGT. This CDR3 is built from 14 residues. V gave up 6 bases and J gave up 4 bases; unmatched junction bases: 6. CDR3 residues: CASSETSGAETQYF. CDR3 bases: TGTGCCAGCAGCGAGACTAGCGGAGCAGAGACCCAGTACTTC.

This chain links TRBV12-3 or TRBV12-4 with TRBJ1-5, with D perhaps TRBD1 (6 bases). V was clipped by 9 bases and J by 4 bases, with 16 bases between them. The CDR3 is 14 residues long. This CDR3 reads CASRRRGSNQPQHF. The CDR3 DNA reads TGTGCCAGTCGCCGCAGGGGTTCTAATCAGCCCCAGCATTTT.

The chain is built from TRBV20-1 and TRBJ2-2, with 8 bases fitting TRBD2. Germline CDR1 is DFQATT and CDR2 is SNEGSKA (reference sequence). This CDR3 spans 14 amino acids. V lost 0 bases to trimming and J lost 6 bases; unmatched junction nucleotides: 3. The CDR3 protein is CSARDRRGAGELFF. The CDR3 DNA is TGCAGTGCTAGAGATCGGCGGGGGGCCGGGGAGCTGTTTTTT.